Sequencing of this TCR beta chain was carried out in a study of blood T cell repertoires in COVID-19. The CDR3 totals 15 residues. Germline V CDR1 and CDR2: SGHDT, YYEEEE. V gave up 2 bases and J gave up 0 bases, with 9 bases separating them. Original processing methods: Researchers report that nucleated cell counts were estimated from reference gene primer amplification. Method: immunoSEQ multiplex PCR; TCRdb's copy keeps in-frame clones and lacks some. V, J and clone size were drawn from that table, and D and trimming were deduced from the DNA. Altogether about 220,000 clones are present, 80% to 85% being singletons, with the ten largest covering 3%.

The TCR sequence derives from a woman aged 25 to 39 who had recovered from COVID-19. This chain joins TRBV5-6 and TRBJ2-1; tentatively, D is TRBD2 (6 bases). Sequenced sample: peripheral blood. DNA of the CDR3: TGTGCCAGCAGCTTTCTAGCGTTCTCCTACAATGAGCAGTTCTTC. Its translation is CASSFLAFSYNEQFF.